The clone carrying this T cell receptor beta chain has a count of ten or more. The data belong to a study of T cells in Graves' hyperthyroidism and ophthalmopathy. About the study: Any treatment followed the collection of peripheral blood at initial diagnosis.

Newly diagnosed patients aged 18 to 65 had hyperthyroidism of under 2 months' duration. The TCR beta CDR3 regions underwent amplification using RNA transcripts as the source. The HTBI set primed first-round TCR CDR3 RT-PCR. TCRdb independently ran MiXCR on the multiplex PCR reads; one entry per CDR3 protein. This sample has 300,000 to 400,000 distinct CDR3 sequences; approximately 18% occur once, and the top ten carry 45% to 50%. Trimming took off 7 bases at V and 1 base at J, with 11 bases between the two ends. Germline V CDR1 and CDR2: MDHEN, SYDVKM. This CDR3 comprises 13 residues. The chain links TRBV28 to TRBJ2-7; D gene uncertain. The sequencing input was blood. The TCR comes from a woman aged 45-60 years with Graves' hyperthyroidism. CDR3 sequence reads: CASTLAVSYEQYF. The DNA for the CDR3 is TGTGCCAGCACGCTCGCTGTTTCCTACGAGCAGTACTTC. The full variable domain, rest sourced from reference TRBV28 and TRBJ2-7, is DVKVTQSSRYLVKRTGEKVFLECVQDMDHENMFWYRQDPGLGLRLIYFSYDVKMKEKGDIPEGYSVSREKKERFSLILESASTNQTSMYLCASTLAVSYEQYFGPGTRLTVT.